The 17 T cell receptor beta chains below were found in one sample sequenced in a study of T cell repertoires in cytomegalovirus infection. TCRdb reanalysed the reads using MiXCR and keeps one entry per CDR3 protein. The table includes about 240,000 distinct CDR3 sequences, 9% to 15% detected once. Sequencing used PBMCs. The receptor set was obtained from a human donor in good health (CMV status not recorded). Some clones in this sample may be carry-over from other donors' samples.

The genes are TRBV10-3 and TRBJ2-1; 9 bases are a match to TRBD2. The germline gives CDR1 ENHRY, CDR2 SYGVKD. The CDR3 has 13 residues. Unmatched junction bases numbered 10, after V lost 9 bases and J lost 10 bases. CDR3 bases: TGTGCCATTGGGGGAGCGGGGGGAGGGGAGCAGTTCTTC. Translated: CAIGGAGGGEQFF.

This clonotype occurred many times. The chain uses TRBV7-8 and TRBJ1-2; D gene unclear. The length of the CDR3 is 14 residues. Trimming left V 5 bases short and J 5 bases short, with 15 bases between. CDR1 and CDR2 from the germline V gene are SGHVS and FQNEAQ. The CDR3 region is CASSPDEQRYGYTF. The CDR3 DNA follows: TGTGCCAGCAGCCCTGACGAACAGAGATATGGCTACACCTTC.

On this clonotype: A much larger clone sits a single nucleotide away, making a read error possible. CDR3 sequence reads: CASSLETGGRLSSYSNQLQHF. The CDR3 DNA follows: TGTGCCAGCAGCTTAGAGACAGGGGGAAGATTGAGTTCTTATAGCAATCAGCTCCAGCATTTT. The V call is TRBV7-8, the J call TRBJ1-5; TRBD1 matches 9 bases. The CDR3 has 21 amino acids. Germline V gene sequence: CDR1 SGHVS, CDR2 FQNEAQ.

This clonotype showed up many times. This chain connects TRBV7-6 to TRBJ1-2; tentatively, D is TRBD1 (5 bases). CDR1 is SGHVS, CDR2 FNYEAQ, per germline. The CDR3 covers 13 residues. Trimming shortened V by 2 bases and J by 6 bases, and 10 bases separated the two germline ends. The CDR3 loop reads CASSLLRGDGYTF. The CDR3 DNA reads TGTGCCAGCAGCTTACTGCGAGGGGATGGCTACACCTTC.

Many counts were recorded for this clonotype. CDR3 coding DNA: TGTGCCAGCGACGGGACAACAGCAGATACGCAGTATTTT. As protein: CASDGTTADTQYF. This sequence joins TRBV28 and TRBJ2-3, with D possibly being TRBD1 (6 bases). The CDR3 spans 13 residues. Germline loops: CDR1 MDHEN, CDR2 SYDVKM. Trimming cost V 8 bases and J 4 bases, with 13 bases left between them. The full variable domain, rest sourced from reference TRBV28 and TRBJ2-3, is DVKVTQSSRYLVKRTGEKVFLECVQDMDHENMFWYRQDPGLGLRLIYFSYDVKMKEKGDIPEGYSVSREKKERFSLILESASTNQTSMYLCASDGTTADTQYFGPGTRLTVL.

The gene calls are TRBV5-1 and TRBJ2-7; possible D gene TRBD1, 7 bases. This CDR3 contains 18 residues. The germline CDR1 and CDR2 sequences are SGHRS and YFSETQ. Trimming took off 0 bases at V and 0 bases at J, with 19 bases between the two ends. The CDR3 spells CASSLDRGISRDSYEQYF. DNA for the CDR3: TGCGCCAGCAGCTTGGACAGGGGTATATCGCGGGACTCCTACGAGCAGTACTTC.

In nucleotides, the CDR3 is TGTGCCAGCAGCTTAGGCCCCGCTGCAAGATTATCTGGAAACACCATATATTTT. As protein: CASSLGPAARLSGNTIYF. The J gene is TRBJ1-3, the V gene TRBV5-5, with D uncertain. This CDR3 is built from 18 residues. Trimming removed 2 bases from V and 1 base from J, with 19 bases in between. Germline loops: CDR1 SGHKS, CDR2 YYEKEE (reference sequence).

In this sample, this clonotype turned up many times. The CDR3 bases are TGTGCCAGCAGCTTAGGAGGGGGACAGCCAAGCTCCTACGAGCAGTACTTC. Translation: CASSLGGGQPSSYEQYF. The chain recombines TRBV7-2 with TRBJ2-7, with TRBD1 matching over 7 bases. Germline V lookup: CDR1 SGHTA, CDR2 FQGNSA. This CDR3 contains 17 residues. Trimming removed 1 base from V and 0 bases from J; junction bases left unmatched: 9.

The chain carries TRBV19 and TRBJ2-7; D might be TRBD2 (7 bases). Deletions cut 4 bases from V and 6 bases from J, with 19 bases between. The CDR3 sequence is 15 residues long. Germline CDR1 and CDR2: LNHDA and SQIVND (reference sequence). CDR3 protein: CASSKGRGGESEQYF. The CDR3 DNA reads TGTGCCAGTAGTAAGGGCAGGGGAGGGGAATCCGAGCAGTACTTC.

This clonotype was found many times. The chain joins TRBV7-2 to TRBJ1-1; maybe TRBD1 (6 bases). Trimming removed 2 bases from V and 4 bases from J, with 11 bases in between. This CDR3 contains 14 residues. Germline CDR1 is SGHTA and CDR2 is FQGNSA. The CDR3 nucleotides are TGTGCCAGCAGCTTAACAGGGAGGACCACTGAAGCTTTCTTT. Its translation: CASSLTGRTTEAFF.

This chain uses TRBV12-3 or TRBV12-4 with TRBJ2-7; D not certain. The V end was cut by 5 bases, the J end by 3 bases, with 5 bases between. The CDR3 length is 11 residues. CDR3 nucleotide sequence: TGTGCCAGCAGTATAGACTACGAGCAGTACTTC. Residues: CASSIDYEQYF.

The chain joins TRBV14 to TRBJ1-5, with D tentatively TRBD1 (5 bases). This CDR3 spans 19 amino acids. Trimming shortened V by 4 bases and J by 0 bases, and 22 bases separated the two germline ends. The germline V gene encodes CDR1 SGHDN and CDR2 FVKESK. This chain's CDR3 is CASSPPQAQGLNSNQPQHF. For the CDR3, the DNA is TGTGCCAGCAGCCCCCCTCAGGCTCAGGGCCTGAATAGCAATCAGCCCCAGCATTTT.

The V call is TRBV6-2 or TRBV6-3, the J call TRBJ2-7; 9 positions match TRBD1. The J segment lost 6 bases and the V segment lost 10 bases, leaving 13 bases of the junction unmatched. This CDR3 has 14 amino acids. Germline V gives CDR1 MNHEY, CDR2 SVGEGT. CDR3 sequence: CATLPGQGPIEQYF. The DNA of the CDR3 is TGTGCCACCCTCCCGGGACAGGGACCGATCGAGCAGTACTTC.

This clonotype has ten or more counts. The chain has TRBV3-1 and TRBJ2-2, with D unclear. The CDR3 totals 16 residues. CDR1 is LGHDT, CDR2 YNNKEL, per germline (reference sequence). V lost 1 base, J lost 1 base, and 10 bases lay in between. The DNA of the CDR3 is TGTGCCAGCAGCCAAGCGCGATCTATGAACACCGGGGAGCTGTTTTTT. Encoded protein: CASSQARSMNTGELFF.

This clonotype was detected many times. V gene TRBV7-2 combines with J gene TRBJ1-4, with a tentative D call TRBD1 (5 bases). Deletions cut 5 bases from V and 7 bases from J, with 20 bases between. Germline CDR1 reads SGHTA; CDR2 reads FQGNSA. CDR3 length equals 16 residues. The CDR3 is CASSQGSGSNAEKLFF. CDR3 nucleotide sequence: TGTGCCAGCAGCCAAGGGTCAGGGAGTAATGCTGAAAAACTGTTTTTT. The entire variable domain, with the rest obtained from reference TRBV7-2 and TRBJ1-4, is as follows: GAGVSQSPSNKVTEKGKDVELRCDPISGHTALYWYRQSLGQGLEFLIYFQGNSAPDKSGLPSDRFSAERTGGSVSTLTIQRTQQEDSAVYLCASSQGSGSNAEKLFFGSGTQLSVL.

The J gene is TRBJ1-4, the V gene TRBV7-9, with 9 bases fitting TRBD1. This CDR3 has 18 residues. The V segment lost 5 bases and the J segment 7 bases; nucleotides outside the gene matches: 17. Per germline, CDR1 SEHNR and CDR2 FQNEAQ (reference sequence). The CDR3 bases are TGTGCCAGCAGCAAAGGAGGAGACCCCGGGACAGGGAGTGAAAAACTGTTTTTT. It yields the protein CASSKGGDPGTGSEKLFF.

This chain uses TRBV7-3 with TRBJ2-1, with TRBD2 matching 8 bases. Germline V gives CDR1 SGHTA, CDR2 FQGTGA. The V segment lost 2 bases and the J segment 8 bases; nucleotides outside the gene matches: 8. The CDR3 is 15 amino acids. The CDR3: CASSLAGGPWDEQFF. CDR3 DNA sequence: TGTGCCAGCAGCTTAGCGGGAGGCCCCTGGGATGAGCAGTTCTTC.